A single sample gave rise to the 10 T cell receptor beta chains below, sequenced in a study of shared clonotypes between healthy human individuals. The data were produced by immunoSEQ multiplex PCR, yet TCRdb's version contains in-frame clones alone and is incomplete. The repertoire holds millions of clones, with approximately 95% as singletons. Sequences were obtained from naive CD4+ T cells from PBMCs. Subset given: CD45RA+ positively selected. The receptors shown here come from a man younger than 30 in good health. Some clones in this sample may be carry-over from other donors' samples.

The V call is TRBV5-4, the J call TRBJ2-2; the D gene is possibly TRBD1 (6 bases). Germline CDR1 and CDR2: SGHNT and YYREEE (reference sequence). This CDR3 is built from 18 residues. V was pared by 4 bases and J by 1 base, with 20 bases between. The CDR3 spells CASSPANTGPRNTGELFF. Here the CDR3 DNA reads TGTGCCAGCAGCCCAGCGAATACAGGGCCGCGGAACACCGGGGAGCTGTTTTTT.

As DNA, the CDR3 is TGCGCCAGCAGCTCCCGGCCGCTCGGACTAGCGGGTAGGGGCACAGATACGCAGTATTTT. This gives the protein CASSSRPLGLAGRGTDTQYF. V usage is TRBV5-1 and J usage is TRBJ2-3; 11 nucleotides match TRBD2. CDR1 is SGHRS, CDR2 YFSETQ, per germline. The trim removed 3 bases at V and 1 base at J, leaving 16 bases unmatched. This CDR3 has 20 amino acids. Full variable domain (outside the CDR3, taken from reference TRBV5-1 and TRBJ2-3): KAGVTQTPRYLIKTRGQQVTLSCSPISGHRSVSWYQQTPGQGLQFLFEYFSETQRNKGNFPGRFSGRQFSNSRSEMNVSTLELGDSALYLCASSSRPLGLAGRGTDTQYFGPGTRLTVL.

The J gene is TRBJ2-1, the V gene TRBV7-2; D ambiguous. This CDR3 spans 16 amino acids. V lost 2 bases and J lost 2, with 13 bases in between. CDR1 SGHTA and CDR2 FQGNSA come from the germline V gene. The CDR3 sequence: CASSLLGGAAYNEQFF. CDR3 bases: TGTGCCAGCAGCTTACTTGGCGGTGCGGCCTACAATGAGCAGTTCTTC. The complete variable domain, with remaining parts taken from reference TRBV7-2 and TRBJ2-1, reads GAGVSQSPSNKVTEKGKDVELRCDPISGHTALYWYRQSLGQGLEFLIYFQGNSAPDKSGLPSDRFSAERTGGSVSTLTIQRTQQEDSAVYLCASSLLGGAAYNEQFFGPGTRLTVL.

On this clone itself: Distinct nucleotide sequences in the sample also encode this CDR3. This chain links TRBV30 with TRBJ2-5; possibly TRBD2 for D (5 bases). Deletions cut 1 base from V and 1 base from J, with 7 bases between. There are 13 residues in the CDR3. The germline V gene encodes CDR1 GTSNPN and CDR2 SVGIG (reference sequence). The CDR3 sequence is CAWSAGIQETQYF. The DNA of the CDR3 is TGTGCCTGGAGTGCGGGGATCCAAGAGACCCAGTACTTC.

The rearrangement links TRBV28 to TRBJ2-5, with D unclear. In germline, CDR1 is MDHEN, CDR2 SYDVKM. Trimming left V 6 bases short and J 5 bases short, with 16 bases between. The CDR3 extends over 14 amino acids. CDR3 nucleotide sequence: TGTGCCAGCAGCTTGGATACTCCCGGGGAGACCCAGTACTTC. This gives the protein CASSLDTPGETQYF.

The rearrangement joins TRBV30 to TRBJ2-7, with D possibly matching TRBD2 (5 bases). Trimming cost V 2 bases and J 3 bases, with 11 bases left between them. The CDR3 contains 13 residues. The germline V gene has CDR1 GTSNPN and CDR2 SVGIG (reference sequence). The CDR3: CAWSRTRHYEQYF. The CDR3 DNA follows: TGTGCCTGGAGTCGAACTAGACACTACGAGCAGTACTTC.

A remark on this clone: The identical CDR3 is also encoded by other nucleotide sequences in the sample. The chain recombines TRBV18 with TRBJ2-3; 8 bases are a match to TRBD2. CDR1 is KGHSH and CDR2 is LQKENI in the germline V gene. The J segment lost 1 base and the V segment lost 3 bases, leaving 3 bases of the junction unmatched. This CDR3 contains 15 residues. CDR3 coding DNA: TGTGCCAGCTCACCCTCAGCGGGGGGCACAGATACGCAGTATTTT. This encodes CASSPSAGGTDTQYF.

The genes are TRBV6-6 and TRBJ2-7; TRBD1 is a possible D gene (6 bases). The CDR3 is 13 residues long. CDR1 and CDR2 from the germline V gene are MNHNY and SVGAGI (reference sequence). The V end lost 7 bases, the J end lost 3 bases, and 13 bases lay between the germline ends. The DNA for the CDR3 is TGTGCCAGCACCCAAACAGGGATCTACGAGCAGTACTTC. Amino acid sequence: CASTQTGIYEQYF.

The CDR3 DNA sequence: TGTGCCAGCAGCTTAACTCTAGGCGGGAGCGGTGGAAGAGAGACCCAGTACTTC. Its translation: CASSLTLGGSGGRETQYF. The V and J genes are TRBV11-2 and TRBJ2-5; 7 nucleotides agree with TRBD2. Germline V gene sequence: CDR1 SGHAT, CDR2 FQNNGV. This CDR3 comprises 18 residues. V gave up 2 bases and J gave up 4 bases; unmatched junction bases: 16. Looking up the rest from reference TRBV11-2 and TRBJ2-5 gives the full variable domain: EAGVAQSPRYKIIEKRQSVAFWCNPISGHATLYWYQQILGQGPKLLIQFQNNGVVDDSQLPKDRFSAERLKGVDSTLKIQPAKLEDSAVYLCASSLTLGGSGGRETQYFGPGTRLLVL.

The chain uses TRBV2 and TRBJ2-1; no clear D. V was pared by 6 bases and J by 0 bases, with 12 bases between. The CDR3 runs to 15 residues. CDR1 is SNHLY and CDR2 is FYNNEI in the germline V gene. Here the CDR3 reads CASSPLQSSYNEQFF. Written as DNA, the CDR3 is TGTGCCAGCAGCCCGTTGCAGAGCTCCTACAATGAGCAGTTCTTC.